This T cell receptor (beta chain) was retrieved from a study of blood T cell repertoires in COVID-19. Assay: immunoSEQ multiplex PCR; the TCRdb copy retains only in-frame clones and omits some. Here the sample spans around 310,000 clones, over 75% being singletons. The V gene's germline CDR1 is GTSNPN and CDR2 SVGIG (reference sequence). V was pared by 0 bases and J by 2 bases, with 5 bases of the junction left unmatched. The CDR3 sequence is 15 residues long. Those who participated ranged in age from roughly 18 to 89 years and resided in 20 to 30 US areas. The sample holds one count of this clone. The rearrangement joins TRBV30 to TRBJ1-2, with 8 bases matching TRBD1. Source material: PBMCs or T cells enriched from blood (not recorded which). This clonotype was sampled from a man under 40 who had recovered from COVID-19. The CDR3 spells CAWSVDWTGNYGYTF. The CDR3, as DNA: TGTGCCTGGAGTGTCGATTGGACAGGGAACTATGGCTACACCTTC.